This entry describes one T cell receptor beta chain. The record originates from a study of T-cell reconstitution after alpha-beta-depleted transplantation in children. Germline lookup yields CDR1 ENHRY and CDR2 SYGVKD. Trimming removed 5 bases from V and 4 bases from J, with 21 bases in between. The CDR3 covers 16 residues. Unique molecular identifiers were incorporated during preparation of the TCRbeta library. TCRdb recomputed calls from the PCR reads with MiXCR, one row per CDR3 protein. The sample includes about 900,000 distinct CDR3 sequences, about 29% of them seen just once. The sequence was obtained from a boy under two years old who had a stem cell transplant for SCID, so the T cells may come from the graft donor. This chain connects TRBV10-3 to TRBJ2-7; possibly TRBD1 for D (6 bases). Sequenced here: PBMCs, mostly from graft donor cells, sampled 360 days after TCRalphabeta/CD19-depleted stem cell transplant. In nucleotides, the CDR3 is TGTGCCATCAGTTCAGGGTTTACTGAAAGGGGGTACGAGCAGTACTTC. Protein sequence: CAISSGFTERGYEQYF.